This TCR beta chain originates from a study of CD8+CD57+ T cells in acquired aplastic anemia. Genomic DNA acted as the template from which TCR beta VDJ combination and CDR3 sequence profiling were carried out. TCRdb fed the reads into MiXCR, producing one record per CDR3 protein. The sample gives about 180,000 distinct CDR3 sequences, 45% to 60% of which show up once; 10% to 15% is in the top ten. The CDR3 is 15 amino acids. Germline CDR1 LNHNV, CDR2 YYDKDF (reference sequence). J was trimmed by 5 bases and V by 3 bases; bases with no gene match: 7. Sequencing was done on patients that had shown CD8+CD57+ cell expansion by flow cytometry. By sample fraction, this clonotype is medium-sized.

Sequencing was carried out using sorted CD4+, CD8+, or CD8+CD57+ T cells (not recorded which) from PBMCs. The V gene is TRBV15, the J gene TRBJ2-5, with 9 bases fitting TRBD1. The sequence came from a human donor with aplastic anemia. DNA of the CDR3: TGTGCCACCAGCAGGGACAGGGGCATAGGGGAGACCCAGTACTTC. This sequence encodes CATSRDRGIGETQYF. Filled out from reference TRBV15 and TRBJ2-5, the complete variable domain reads DAMVIQNPRYQVTQFGKPVTLSCSQTLNHNVMYWYQQKSSQAPKLLFHYYDKDFNNEADTPDNFQSRRPNTSFCFLDIRSPGLGDTAMYLCATSRDRGIGETQYFGPGTRLLVL.